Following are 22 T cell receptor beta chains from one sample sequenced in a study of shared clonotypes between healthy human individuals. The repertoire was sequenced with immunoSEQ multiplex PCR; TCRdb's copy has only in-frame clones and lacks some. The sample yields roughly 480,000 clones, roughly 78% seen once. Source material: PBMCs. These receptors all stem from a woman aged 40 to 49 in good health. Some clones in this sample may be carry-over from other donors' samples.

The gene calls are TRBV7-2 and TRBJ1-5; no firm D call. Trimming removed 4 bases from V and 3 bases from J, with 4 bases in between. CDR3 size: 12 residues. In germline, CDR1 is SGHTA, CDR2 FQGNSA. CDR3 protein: CASSYVNQPQHF. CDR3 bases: TGTGCCAGCAGCTACGTCAATCAGCCCCAGCATTTT.

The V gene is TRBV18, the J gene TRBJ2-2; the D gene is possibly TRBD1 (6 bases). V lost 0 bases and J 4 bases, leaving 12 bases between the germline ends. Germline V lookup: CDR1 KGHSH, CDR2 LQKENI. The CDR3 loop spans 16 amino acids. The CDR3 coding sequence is TGTGCCAGCTCACCACCGGGACAAAGAGCCACCGGGGAGCTGTTTTTT. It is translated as CASSPPGQRATGELFF.

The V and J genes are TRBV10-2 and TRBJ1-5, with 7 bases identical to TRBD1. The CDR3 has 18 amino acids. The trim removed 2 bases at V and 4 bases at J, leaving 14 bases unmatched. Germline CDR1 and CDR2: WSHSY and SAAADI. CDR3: CASSENRGRGFPNQPQHF. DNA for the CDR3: TGCGCCAGCAGTGAGAATCGCGGCAGGGGGTTCCCAAATCAGCCCCAGCATTTT.

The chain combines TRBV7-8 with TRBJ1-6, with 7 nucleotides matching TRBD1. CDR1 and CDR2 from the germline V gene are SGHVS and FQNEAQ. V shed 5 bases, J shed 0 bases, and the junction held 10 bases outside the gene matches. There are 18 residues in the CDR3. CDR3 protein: CASSRRTGVSSYNSPLHF. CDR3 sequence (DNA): TGTGCCAGCAGCAGAAGGACAGGCGTGAGCTCCTATAATTCACCCCTCCACTTT.

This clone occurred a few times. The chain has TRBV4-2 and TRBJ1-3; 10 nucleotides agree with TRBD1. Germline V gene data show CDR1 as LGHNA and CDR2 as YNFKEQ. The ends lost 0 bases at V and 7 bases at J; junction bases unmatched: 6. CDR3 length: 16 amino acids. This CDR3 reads CASSQEGGQGFNTIYF. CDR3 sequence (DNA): TGTGCCAGCAGCCAAGAAGGGGGACAGGGGTTCAACACCATATATTTT.

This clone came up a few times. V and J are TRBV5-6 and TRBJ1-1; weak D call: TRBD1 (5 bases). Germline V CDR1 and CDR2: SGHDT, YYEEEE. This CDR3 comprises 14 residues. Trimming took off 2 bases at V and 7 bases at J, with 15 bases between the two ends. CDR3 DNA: TGTGCCAGCAGCTTTTGGACGGGGGTGAATGAAGCTTTCTTT. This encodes CASSFWTGVNEAFF.

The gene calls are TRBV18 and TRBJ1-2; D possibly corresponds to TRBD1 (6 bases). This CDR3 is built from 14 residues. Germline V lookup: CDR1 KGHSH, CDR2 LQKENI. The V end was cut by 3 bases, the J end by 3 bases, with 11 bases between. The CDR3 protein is CASSPGRGHYGYTF. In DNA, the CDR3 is TGTGCCAGCTCACCCGGTCGGGGGCACTATGGCTACACCTTC.

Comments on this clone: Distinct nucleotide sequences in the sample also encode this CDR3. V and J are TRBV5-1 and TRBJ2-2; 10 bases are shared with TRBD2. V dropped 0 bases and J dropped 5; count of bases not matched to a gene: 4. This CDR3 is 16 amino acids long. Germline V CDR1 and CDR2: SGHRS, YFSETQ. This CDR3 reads CASSLGTSGLTGELFF. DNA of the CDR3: TGCGCCAGCAGCTTGGGGACTAGCGGATTAACCGGGGAGCTGTTTTTT.

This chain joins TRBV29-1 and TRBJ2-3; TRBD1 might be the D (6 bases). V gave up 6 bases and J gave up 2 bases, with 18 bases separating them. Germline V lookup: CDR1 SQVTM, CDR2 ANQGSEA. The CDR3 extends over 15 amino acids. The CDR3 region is CSVDRTDLSTDTQYF. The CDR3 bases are TGCAGCGTGGATAGGACAGATCTCTCCACAGATACGCAGTATTTT.

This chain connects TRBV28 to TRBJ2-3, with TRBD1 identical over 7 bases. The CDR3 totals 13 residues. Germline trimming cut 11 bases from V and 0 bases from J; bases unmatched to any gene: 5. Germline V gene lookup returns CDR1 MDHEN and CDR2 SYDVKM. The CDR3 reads CAEGTASTDTQYF. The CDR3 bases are TGTGCCGAAGGGACAGCAAGCACAGATACGCAGTATTTT.

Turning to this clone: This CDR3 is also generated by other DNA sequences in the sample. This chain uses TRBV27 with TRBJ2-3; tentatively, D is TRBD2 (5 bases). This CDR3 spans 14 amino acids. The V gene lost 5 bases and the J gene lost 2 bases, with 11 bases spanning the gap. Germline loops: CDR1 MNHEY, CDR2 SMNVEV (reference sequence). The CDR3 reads CASSLSVSTDTQYF. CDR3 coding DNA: TGTGCCAGCAGTCTTAGCGTTTCCACAGATACGCAGTATTTT.

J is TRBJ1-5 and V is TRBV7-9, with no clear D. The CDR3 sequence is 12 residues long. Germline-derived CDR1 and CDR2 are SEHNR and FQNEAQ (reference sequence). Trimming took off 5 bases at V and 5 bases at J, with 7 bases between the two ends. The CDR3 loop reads CASSDIDQPQHF. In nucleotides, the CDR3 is TGTGCCAGCAGCGATATAGATCAGCCCCAGCATTTT.

The chain's CDR3 is CASRRTMQETQYF. Here the CDR3 DNA reads TGTGCCAGCAGGCGAACGATGCAAGAGACCCAGTACTTC. The chain links TRBV6-1 to TRBJ2-5, with D unclear. Germline CDR1 is MNHNS and CDR2 is SASEGT. The V gene lost 6 bases and the J gene lost 2 bases, with 10 bases spanning the gap. The CDR3 length is 13 residues.

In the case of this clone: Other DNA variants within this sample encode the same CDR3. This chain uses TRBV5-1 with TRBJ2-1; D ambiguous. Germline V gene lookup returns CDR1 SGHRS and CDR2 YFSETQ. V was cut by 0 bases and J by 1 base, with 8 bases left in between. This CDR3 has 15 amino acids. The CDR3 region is CASSLAGLSYNEQFF. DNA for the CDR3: TGCGCCAGCAGCTTGGCTGGGTTATCCTACAATGAGCAGTTCTTC.

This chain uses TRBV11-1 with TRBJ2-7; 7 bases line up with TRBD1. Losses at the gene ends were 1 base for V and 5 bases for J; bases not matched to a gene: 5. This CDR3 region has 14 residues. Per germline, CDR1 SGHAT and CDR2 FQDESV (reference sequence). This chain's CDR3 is CASSLGTGANEQYF. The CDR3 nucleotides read TGTGCCAGCAGCTTAGGTACAGGGGCGAACGAGCAGTACTTC.

CDR3: CASSITGTGVLQREQYF. The CDR3 bases are TGTGCCAGCAGCATAACCGGGACAGGGGTCCTCCAACGTGAGCAGTACTTC. This chain uses TRBV9 with TRBJ2-7, with 10 bases matching TRBD1. CDR1 is SGDLS, CDR2 YYNGEE, per germline. The V segment lost 4 bases and the J segment 7 bases; nucleotides outside the gene matches: 17. The CDR3 extends over 17 amino acids.

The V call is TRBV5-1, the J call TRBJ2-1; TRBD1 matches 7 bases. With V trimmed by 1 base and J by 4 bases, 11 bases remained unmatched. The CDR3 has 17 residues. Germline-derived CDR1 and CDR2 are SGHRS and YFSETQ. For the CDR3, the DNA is TGCGCCAGCAGCTTGTCCATCGGGGCAGGGGGATACAATGAGCAGTTCTTC. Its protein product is CASSLSIGAGGYNEQFF.

Here the CDR3 DNA reads TGTGCCAGCAGTAGAGACGGGGGACAGGGGCTTTACGAGCAGTACTTC. This sequence encodes CASSRDGGQGLYEQYF. The chain links TRBV2 to TRBJ2-7, with 10 bases matching TRBD1. This CDR3 comprises 16 residues. J lost 4 bases, V lost 5 bases, and 11 bases had no gene match. Per the germline V gene, CDR1 is SNHLY and CDR2 is FYNNEI. Looking up the rest from reference TRBV2 and TRBJ2-7 gives the full variable domain: EPEVTQTPSHQVTQMGQEVILRCVPISNHLYFYWYRQILGQKVEFLVSFYNNEISEKSEIFDDQFSVERPDGSNFTLKIRSTKLEDSAMYFCASSRDGGQGLYEQYFGPGTRLTVT.

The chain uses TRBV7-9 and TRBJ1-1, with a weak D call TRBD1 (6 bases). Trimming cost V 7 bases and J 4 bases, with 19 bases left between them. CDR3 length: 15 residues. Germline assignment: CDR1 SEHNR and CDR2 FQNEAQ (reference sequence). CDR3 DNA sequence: TGTGCCAGCACCCCTAAGGAACAGGGATTCACTGAAGCTTTCTTT. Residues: CASTPKEQGFTEAFF. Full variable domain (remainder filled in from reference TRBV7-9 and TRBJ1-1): DTGVSQNPRHKITKRGQNVTFRCDPISEHNRLYWYRQTLGQGPEFLTYFQNEAQLEKSRLLSDRFSAERPKGSFSTLEIQRTEQGDSAMYLCASTPKEQGFTEAFFGQGTRLTVV.

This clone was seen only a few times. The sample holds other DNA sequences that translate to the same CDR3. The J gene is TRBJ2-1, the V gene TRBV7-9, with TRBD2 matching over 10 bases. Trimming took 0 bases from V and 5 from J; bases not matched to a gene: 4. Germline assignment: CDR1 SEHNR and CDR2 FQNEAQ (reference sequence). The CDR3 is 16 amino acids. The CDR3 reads CASSLALAGAHNEQFF. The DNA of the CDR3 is TGTGCCAGCAGCTTAGCTCTAGCGGGAGCGCACAATGAGCAGTTCTTC.

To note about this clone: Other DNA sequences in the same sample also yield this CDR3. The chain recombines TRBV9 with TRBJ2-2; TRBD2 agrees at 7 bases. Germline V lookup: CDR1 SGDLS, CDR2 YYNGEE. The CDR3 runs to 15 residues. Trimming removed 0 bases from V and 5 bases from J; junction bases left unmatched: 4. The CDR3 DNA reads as TGTGCCAGCAGCGTAGGGACTAGTTCGACCGGGGAGCTGTTTTTT. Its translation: CASSVGTSSTGELFF.

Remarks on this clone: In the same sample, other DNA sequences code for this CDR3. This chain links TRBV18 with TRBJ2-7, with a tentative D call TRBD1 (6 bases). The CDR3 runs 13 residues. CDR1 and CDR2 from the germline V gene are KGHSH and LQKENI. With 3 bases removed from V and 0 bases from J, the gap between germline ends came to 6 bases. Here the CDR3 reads CASSPGASYEQYF. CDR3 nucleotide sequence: TGTGCCAGCTCACCGGGGGCCTCCTACGAGCAGTACTTC.